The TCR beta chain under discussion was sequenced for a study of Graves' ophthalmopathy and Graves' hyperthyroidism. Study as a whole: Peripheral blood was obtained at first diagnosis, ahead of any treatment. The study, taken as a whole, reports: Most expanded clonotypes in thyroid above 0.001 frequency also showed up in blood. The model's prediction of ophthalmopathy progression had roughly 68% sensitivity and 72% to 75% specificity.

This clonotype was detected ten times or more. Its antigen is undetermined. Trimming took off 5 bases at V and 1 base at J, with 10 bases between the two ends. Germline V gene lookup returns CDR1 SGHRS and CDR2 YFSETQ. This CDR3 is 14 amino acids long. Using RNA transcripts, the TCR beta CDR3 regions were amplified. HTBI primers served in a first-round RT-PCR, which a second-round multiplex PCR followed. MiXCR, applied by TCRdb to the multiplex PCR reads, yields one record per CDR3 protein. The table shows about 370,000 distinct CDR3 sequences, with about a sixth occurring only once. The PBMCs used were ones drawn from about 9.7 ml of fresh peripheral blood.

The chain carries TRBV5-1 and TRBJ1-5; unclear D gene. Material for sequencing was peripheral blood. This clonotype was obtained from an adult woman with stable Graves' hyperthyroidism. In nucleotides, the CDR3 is TGCGCCAGCAGGCAAGGACCCAGCAATCAGCCCCAGCATTTT. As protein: CASRQGPSNQPQHF.